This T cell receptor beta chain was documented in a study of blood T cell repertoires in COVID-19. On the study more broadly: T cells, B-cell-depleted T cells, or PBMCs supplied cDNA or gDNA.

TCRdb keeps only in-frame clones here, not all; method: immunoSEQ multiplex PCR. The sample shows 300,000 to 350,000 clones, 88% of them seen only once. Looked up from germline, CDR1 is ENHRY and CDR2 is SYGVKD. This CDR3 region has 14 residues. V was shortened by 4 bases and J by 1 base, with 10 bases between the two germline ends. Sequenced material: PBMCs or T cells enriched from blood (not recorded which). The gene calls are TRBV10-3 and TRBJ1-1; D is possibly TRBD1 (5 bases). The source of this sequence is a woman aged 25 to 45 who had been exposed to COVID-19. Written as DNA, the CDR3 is TGTGCCATCAGTGGGGTAGGGGAGAACACTGAAGCTTTCTTT. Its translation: CAISGVGENTEAFF.